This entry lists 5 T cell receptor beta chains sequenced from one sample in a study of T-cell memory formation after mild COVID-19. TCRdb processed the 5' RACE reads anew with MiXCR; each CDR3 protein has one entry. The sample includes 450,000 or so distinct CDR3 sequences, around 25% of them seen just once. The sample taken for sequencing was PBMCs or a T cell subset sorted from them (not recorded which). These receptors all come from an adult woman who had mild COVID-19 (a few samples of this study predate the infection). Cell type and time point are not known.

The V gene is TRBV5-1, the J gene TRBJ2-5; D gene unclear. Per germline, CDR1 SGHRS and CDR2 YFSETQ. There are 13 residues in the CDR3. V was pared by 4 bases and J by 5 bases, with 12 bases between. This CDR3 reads CASSPTGPETQYF. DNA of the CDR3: TGCGCCAGCAGCCCCACCGGTCCGGAGACCCAGTACTTC. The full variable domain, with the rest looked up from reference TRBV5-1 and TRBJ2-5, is KAGVTQTPRYLIKTRGQQVTLSCSPISGHRSVSWYQQTPGQGLQFLFEYFSETQRNKGNFPGRFSGRQFSNSRSEMNVSTLELGDSALYLCASSPTGPETQYFGPGTRLLVL.

CDR3 DNA: TGCAGTGCTAGGGCCAGCAATCAGCCCCAGCATTTT. This gives the protein CSARASNQPQHF. The rearrangement joins TRBV20-1 to TRBJ1-5, with D hard to call. This CDR3 contains 12 residues. The germline V gene encodes CDR1 DFQATT and CDR2 SNEGSKA (reference sequence). V lost 3 bases, J lost 1 base, and 4 bases lay in between.

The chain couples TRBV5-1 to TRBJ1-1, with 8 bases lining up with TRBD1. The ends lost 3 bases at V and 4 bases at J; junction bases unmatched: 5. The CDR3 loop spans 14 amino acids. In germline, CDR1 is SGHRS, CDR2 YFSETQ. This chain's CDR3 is CASSWTGPGTEAFF. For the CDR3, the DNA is TGCGCCAGCAGCTGGACAGGGCCCGGCACTGAAGCTTTCTTT.

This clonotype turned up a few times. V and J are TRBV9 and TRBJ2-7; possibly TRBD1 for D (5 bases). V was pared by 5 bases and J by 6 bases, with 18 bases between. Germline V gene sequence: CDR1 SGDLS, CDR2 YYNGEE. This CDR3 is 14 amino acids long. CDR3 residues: CASREQPGLGEQYF. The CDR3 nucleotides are TGTGCCAGCAGGGAACAGCCAGGGCTCGGCGAGCAGTACTTC.

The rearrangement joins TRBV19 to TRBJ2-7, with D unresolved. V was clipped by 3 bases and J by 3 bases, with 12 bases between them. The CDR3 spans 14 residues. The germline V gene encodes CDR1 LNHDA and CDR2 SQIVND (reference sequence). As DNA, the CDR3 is TGTGCCAGTAGTATCGGGCCGAATATCTACGAGCAGTACTTC. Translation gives CASSIGPNIYEQYF. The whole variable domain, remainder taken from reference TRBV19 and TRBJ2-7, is DGGITQSPKYLFRKEGQNVTLSCEQNLNHDAMYWYRQDPGQGLRLIYYSQIVNDFQKGDIAEGYSVSREKKESFPLTVTSAQKNPTAFYLCASSIGPNIYEQYFGPGTRLTVT.